These 11 T cell receptor beta chains originate from one sample sequenced in a study of cytomegalovirus exposure and HLA in healthy donors. PCR involved 60 Vbeta and 13 Jbeta primers. Data came from immunoSEQ multiplex PCR; TCRdb stores just in-frame clones and leaves some out. Seen here are more than 150,000 clones, about four fifths observed once, and the top ten hold roughly 2%. The source material was PBMCs. Receptor source: a woman aged 25 to 39 in good health and CMV-seronegative.

V and J are TRBV5-1 and TRBJ1-5; a weak D match, TRBD1 (5 bases). Trimming stripped 0 bases from V and 5 bases from J, with 9 bases between. Germline lookup yields CDR1 SGHRS and CDR2 YFSETQ. This CDR3 comprises 14 residues. CDR3 nucleotides: TGCGCCAGCAGCTTGGAAGGGGTGGATCAGCCCCAGCATTTT. Amino acids: CASSLEGVDQPQHF.

The chain uses TRBV6-1 and TRBJ1-6; D unclear. CDR1 MNHNS and CDR2 SASEGT come from the germline V gene. This CDR3 spans 14 amino acids. V shed 4 bases and J shed 4 bases, with 8 bases lying between them. CDR3 nucleotides: TGTGCCAGCAGTGGTCCAAAATATAATTCACCCCTCCACTTT. The encoded protein is CASSGPKYNSPLHF.

This clone was found once. The chain is built from TRBV30 and TRBJ2-1; possible D gene TRBD2, 6 bases. The CDR3 spans 17 residues. Germline CDR1 is GTSNPN and CDR2 is SVGIG (reference sequence). With 4 bases removed from V and 8 bases from J, the gap between germline ends came to 27 bases. The CDR3 sequence is CAWNPLRRLGVGHEQFF. In DNA, the CDR3 is TGTGCCTGGAACCCCTTACGAAGACTAGGGGTGGGGCATGAGCAGTTCTTC.

The chain combines TRBV2 with TRBJ1-1; tentative D call: TRBD1 (6 bases). CDR3 size: 12 residues. Germline CDR1 is SNHLY and CDR2 is FYNNEI. Trimming took off 6 bases at V and 9 bases at J, with 14 bases between the two ends. The CDR3 is CASSEDSPKAFF. For the CDR3, the DNA is TGTGCCAGCAGCGAGGACAGCCCTAAAGCTTTCTTT.

The chain links TRBV2 to TRBJ1-2; unclear D gene. The V and J ends lost 7 bases and 4 bases respectively, with 16 bases between them. CDR1 is SNHLY, CDR2 FYNNEI, per germline. The CDR3 covers 14 residues. CDR3 bases: TGTGCCAGCACTGGTCGGGGTAGGGCCTATGGCTACACCTTC. It yields the protein CASTGRGRAYGYTF.

The rearrangement links TRBV27 to TRBJ2-7, with 12 bases matching TRBD2. The CDR3 has 18 residues. Germline CDR1 reads MNHEY; CDR2 reads SMNVEV (reference sequence). The junction had 9 bases not matched to a gene; V was cut back by 2 bases and J by 1 base. The CDR3 reads CASSLLGLAGHFSYEQYF. CDR3 coding DNA: TGTGCCAGCAGTTTACTTGGACTAGCGGGGCACTTTTCCTACGAGCAGTACTTC.

The chain has TRBV7-8 and TRBJ2-2, with 9 bases fitting TRBD1. The J segment lost 0 bases and the V segment lost 2 bases, leaving 13 bases of the junction unmatched. This CDR3 is 20 amino acids long. The germline V gene has CDR1 SGHVS and CDR2 FQNEAQ. CDR3 nucleotides: TGTGCCAGCAGCTTAAGGAACCGGGACAGGGAGTTCGCGAACACCGGGGAGCTGTTTTTT. This encodes CASSLRNRDREFANTGELFF. The full variable domain, its missing parts supplied by reference TRBV7-8 and TRBJ2-2, is GAGVSQSPRYKVAKRGQDVALRCDPISGHVSLFWYQQALGQGPEFLTYFQNEAQLDKSGLPSDRFFAERPEGSVSTLKIQRTQQEDSAVYLCASSLRNRDREFANTGELFFGEGSRLTVL.

The rearrangement uses TRBV19 and TRBJ1-2; TRBD1 matches 7 bases. The V gene end was trimmed by 5 bases and the J gene end by 0 bases; junction bases not matched to a gene: 12. The CDR3 spans 17 residues. From germline, CDR1 is LNHDA and CDR2 SQIVND (reference sequence). CDR3 sequence reads: CASSGDRQGGPNYGYTF. The CDR3 DNA reads TGTGCCAGTAGTGGGGACAGACAGGGTGGTCCTAACTATGGCTACACCTTC. The full variable domain, rest sourced from reference TRBV19 and TRBJ1-2, is DGGITQSPKYLFRKEGQNVTLSCEQNLNHDAMYWYRQDPGQGLRLIYYSQIVNDFQKGDIAEGYSVSREKKESFPLTVTSAQKNPTAFYLCASSGDRQGGPNYGYTFGSGTRLTVV.

J is TRBJ1-2 and V is TRBV5-4; maybe TRBD1 (6 bases). CDR1 SGHNT and CDR2 YYREEE come from the germline V gene (reference sequence). CDR3 size: 13 residues. The V end lost 0 bases, the J end lost 7 bases, and 10 bases lay between the germline ends. CDR3 nucleotide sequence: TGTGCCAGCAGCTTGGACAGGGTTTCTGGCTACACCTTC. Its translation is CASSLDRVSGYTF.

V is TRBV18 and J is TRBJ1-3; 7 positions match TRBD1. The CDR3 contains 15 residues. Germline V lookup: CDR1 KGHSH, CDR2 LQKENI. V lost 5 bases and J lost 5; bases outside the gene matches: 9. CDR3 coding DNA: TGTGCCAGCTCAAGCACAGGGGATGGGAGAAACACCATATATTTT. Its translation: CASSSTGDGRNTIYF.

This clone has just a few counts. The chain carries TRBV7-2 and TRBJ1-5; D not resolved. Trimming took 5 bases from V and 9 from J, leaving 14 bases between them. The CDR3 covers 13 residues. CDR1 is SGHTA and CDR2 is FQGNSA in the germline V gene. The DNA of the CDR3 is TGTGCCAGCAGCCTCAATGAGGGAACGCCCCAGCATTTT. Amino acids: CASSLNEGTPQHF.